Listed here are 23 T cell receptor beta chains from one sample, sequenced in a study of OX40 agonist ivuxolimab in advanced cancers. Library prep was done by the immunoSEQ multiplex PCR assay. TCRdb's version of the immuneACCESS table is confined to in-frame rearrangements and falls short of the full clone set. An unresolved V gene accounts for under half of the shortfall where checked; the remainder is of unknown origin. The sample table lists 55,000 to 70,000 clones, roughly 84% of them with a count of one. Clones ranked in the top ten supply roughly 2.6% of the sample. The source was CD4+ or CD8+ T cells sorted from blood, collected in a trial of the OX40 agonist ivuxolimab. The receptors stem from an adult with an advanced solid tumor such as melanoma, head and neck, liver or kidney cancer.

This clone has only a few counts. This chain connects TRBV7-2 to TRBJ1-3, with D perhaps TRBD1 (6 bases). V shed 2 bases and J shed 5 bases, with 7 bases lying between them. The CDR3 has 13 residues. The V gene's germline CDR1 is SGHTA and CDR2 FQGNSA. CDR3 nucleotide sequence: TGTGCCAGCAGCTTAACAGGGCGAAACACCATATATTTT. This sequence encodes CASSLTGRNTIYF.

The CDR3 protein is CASNAGMNTEAFF. DNA for the CDR3: TGTGCCAGTAATGCAGGGATGAACACTGAAGCTTTCTTT. This chain joins TRBV19 and TRBJ1-1; tentative D call: TRBD1 (5 bases). CDR3 length: 13 amino acids. Germline CDR1 LNHDA, CDR2 SQIVND (reference sequence). The V and J ends lost 7 bases and 0 bases respectively, with 9 bases between them.

This sequence joins TRBV8-2 and TRBJ1-2. TRBV8-2 corresponds to a pseudogene. CDR3 size: 15 residues. The CDR3 sequence is CGKFIDNERPMGYTF. The DNA of the CDR3 is TGTGGCAAATTCATTGATAACGAAAGACCTATGGGCTACACCTTC.

This chain links TRBV5-6 with TRBJ1-2, with D perhaps matching TRBD1 (5 bases). V dropped 4 bases and J dropped 5 bases, with 15 bases sitting between them. The CDR3 loop spans 14 amino acids. Germline lookup yields CDR1 SGHDT and CDR2 YYEEEE. The chain's CDR3 is CASSGMMGDYGYTF. DNA for the CDR3: TGTGCCAGCAGCGGAATGATGGGGGATTATGGCTACACCTTC.

This clone was detected only once. The chain couples TRBV19 to TRBJ2-1, with D perhaps being TRBD1 or TRBD2 (6 bases each). The CDR3 contains 16 residues. Germline CDR1 reads LNHDA; CDR2 reads SQIVND (reference sequence). Trimming took 3 bases from V and 4 from J, leaving 16 bases between them. CDR3 in DNA: TGTGCCAGTAGTATTAGTCCGGGGGCGACATACAATGAGCAGTTCTTC. The encoded protein is CASSISPGATYNEQFF.

The chain couples TRBV6-6 to TRBJ1-5; perhaps TRBD1 as D (5 bases). Per germline, CDR1 MNHNY and CDR2 SVGAGI (reference sequence). V shed 5 bases and J shed 5 bases, with 16 bases lying between them. The CDR3 has 15 amino acids. In DNA form, the CDR3 reads TGTGCCAGCAGTCCCGGGGCTACTGGGGATCAGCCCCAGCATTTT. Its translation is CASSPGATGDQPQHF.

V usage is TRBV7-2 and J usage is TRBJ2-3; maybe TRBD2 (7 bases). This CDR3 is 15 amino acids long. Trimming left V 5 bases short and J 3 bases short, with 15 bases between. Germline V gives CDR1 SGHTA, CDR2 FQGNSA. CDR3 sequence reads: CASSRGGRGTDTQYF. Written as DNA, the CDR3 is TGTGCCAGCAGCAGGGGGGGCAGAGGAACAGATACGCAGTATTTT. Full variable domain (remainder filled in from reference TRBV7-2 and TRBJ2-3): GAGVSQSPSNKVTEKGKDVELRCDPISGHTALYWYRQSLGQGLEFLIYFQGNSAPDKSGLPSDRFSAERTGGSVSTLTIQRTQQEDSAVYLCASSRGGRGTDTQYFGPGTRLTVL.

The chain uses TRBV7-3 and TRBJ2-5; TRBD2 matches 7 bases. Germline-derived CDR1 and CDR2 are SGHTA and FQGTGA. The CDR3 spans 15 residues. V lost 0 bases, J lost 3 bases, and 4 bases stayed unmatched. In DNA, the CDR3 is TGTGCCAGCAGCTTAACGGGAGGGAGGGAAGAGACCCAGTACTTC. As protein: CASSLTGGREETQYF.

V is TRBV5-1 and J is TRBJ1-1; D is undetermined. The germline V gene encodes CDR1 SGHRS and CDR2 YFSETQ. The CDR3 totals 13 residues. Trimming took 0 bases from V and 4 from J, leaving 7 bases between them. The CDR3 nucleotides are TGCGCCAGCAGCTTGGTGGCAGGCACTGAAGCTTTCTTT. Protein sequence: CASSLVAGTEAFF.

The chain couples TRBV5-1 to TRBJ2-7; TRBD2 aligns across 15 bases. Germline lookup yields CDR1 SGHRS and CDR2 YFSETQ. V lost 3 bases and J lost 2; bases outside the gene matches: 12. CDR3 length equals 19 residues. CDR3 nucleotide sequence: TGCGCCAGCAGCTCGTTCGGGACTAGCGGGGGGTTTACCACCTACGAGCAGTACTTC. It specifies CASSSFGTSGGFTTYEQYF.

This clone was found a few times. This rearrangement joins TRBV5-1 to TRBJ1-4; 8 bases line up with TRBD1. The germline V gene encodes CDR1 SGHRS and CDR2 YFSETQ. The CDR3 is made up of 13 amino acids. The trim removed 3 bases at V and 7 bases at J, leaving 2 bases unmatched. CDR3: CASSYDRGEKLFF. DNA for the CDR3: TGCGCCAGCAGCTACGACAGGGGTGAAAAACTGTTTTTT. Combining the CDR3 with reference TRBV5-1 and TRBJ1-4 gives the whole variable domain KAGVTQTPRYLIKTRGQQVTLSCSPISGHRSVSWYQQTPGQGLQFLFEYFSETQRNKGNFPGRFSGRQFSNSRSEMNVSTLELGDSALYLCASSYDRGEKLFFGSGTQLSVL.

Only one count was recorded for this clone. The chain has TRBV28 and TRBJ1-1, with 7 bases fitting TRBD1. The CDR3 length is 15 residues. Germline CDR1 MDHEN, CDR2 SYDVKM. J lost 4 bases, V lost 7 bases, and 12 bases had no gene match. CDR3 sequence: CASILGGAGGTEAFF. CDR3 DNA sequence: TGTGCCAGCATACTCGGGGGGGCAGGGGGCACTGAAGCTTTCTTT.

CDR3 sequence reads: CASSSPGTSGGDDEQFF. In nucleotides, the CDR3 is TGTGCCAGCAGCTCGCCCGGGACTAGCGGGGGAGACGATGAGCAGTTCTTC. The chain has TRBV5-4 and TRBJ2-1; the match to TRBD2 covers 14 bases. Germline CDR1 reads SGHNT; CDR2 reads YYREEE (reference sequence). This CDR3 is built from 17 residues. V shed 3 bases and J 8 bases; nucleotides not matched to a gene: 10.

J is TRBJ2-5 and V is TRBV7-2; TRBD2 matches at 7 bases. The assigned J gene may be wrong: the sequence end matches TRBJ2-7 better. The CDR3 runs 15 residues. Germline CDR1 is SGHTA and CDR2 is FQGNSA. CDR3 in DNA: TGTGCCAGCAGCTTACAGGCTAGCGGCATCTACGAGCAGTACTTC. It encodes CASSLQASGIYEQYF.

V usage is TRBV6-1 and J usage is TRBJ1-2; D ambiguous. CDR3 length equals 15 residues. Trimming left V 2 bases short and J 4 bases short, with 14 bases between. CDR1 is MNHNS, CDR2 SASEGT, per germline. CDR3 region: CASSELVGLGYGYTF. The CDR3 DNA reads as TGTGCCAGCAGTGAATTGGTCGGGCTAGGCTATGGCTACACCTTC.

This chain links TRBV18 with TRBJ1-5; TRBD1 aligns across 8 bases. Unmatched junction bases numbered 5, after V lost 5 bases and J lost 2 bases. Germline CDR1 and CDR2: KGHSH and LQKENI. The CDR3 extends over 15 amino acids. The CDR3 DNA is TGTGCCAGCTCAATAGACAGGGGAGGCAATCAGCCCCAGCATTTT. As protein: CASSIDRGGNQPQHF.

V and J are TRBV2 and TRBJ1-4; D not resolved. From germline, CDR1 is SNHLY and CDR2 FYNNEI. The CDR3 contains 15 residues. V lost 4 bases and J 0 bases, leaving 9 bases between the germline ends. CDR3 amino acids: CASSVTETTNEKLFF. The CDR3 DNA reads TGTGCCAGCAGTGTGACTGAGACAACTAATGAAAAACTGTTTTTT.

Here the CDR3 reads CASSVGDEAFF. The DNA of the CDR3 is TGTGCCAGCTCAGTAGGGGATGAAGCTTTCTTT. The genes are TRBV18 and TRBJ1-1; perhaps TRBD1 as D (5 bases). CDR3 size: 11 residues. Germline V CDR1 and CDR2: KGHSH, LQKENI. V lost 5 bases and J 7 bases, leaving 8 bases between the germline ends.

V gene TRBV28 combines with J gene TRBJ2-7, with D possibly matching TRBD2 (7 bases). In germline, CDR1 is MDHEN, CDR2 SYDVKM. The CDR3 covers 14 residues. Trimming took 3 bases from V and 2 from J, leaving 11 bases between them. The CDR3 protein is CASSLGGRTYEQYF. The DNA of the CDR3 is TGTGCCAGCAGTTTGGGGGGGCGAACCTACGAGCAGTACTTC. The complete variable domain, with remaining parts taken from reference TRBV28 and TRBJ2-7, reads DVKVTQSSRYLVKRTGEKVFLECVQDMDHENMFWYRQDPGLGLRLIYFSYDVKMKEKGDIPEGYSVSREKKERFSLILESASTNQTSMYLCASSLGGRTYEQYFGPGTRLTVT.

The CDR3 nucleotides read TGTGCCAGCAGCTCCGGGACTAGCGGGGCTTACAATGAGCAGTTCTTC. Its translation is CASSSGTSGAYNEQFF. This chain connects TRBV5-4 to TRBJ2-1; 13 bases fit TRBD2. The germline gives CDR1 SGHNT, CDR2 YYREEE (reference sequence). This CDR3 is 16 amino acids long. The V segment lost 3 bases and the J segment 4 bases; nucleotides outside the gene matches: 4.

As for this clone: The sample carries other DNA sequences with the same CDR3. The J gene is TRBJ1-5, the V gene TRBV28; 9 nucleotides align to TRBD1. Per the germline V gene, CDR1 is MDHEN and CDR2 is SYDVKM. V lost 6 bases to trimming and J lost 1 base; unmatched junction nucleotides: 4. The CDR3 loop spans 15 amino acids. This chain's CDR3 is CASRDRGPSNQPQHF. The CDR3 DNA follows: TGTGCCAGCAGGGACAGGGGTCCAAGCAATCAGCCCCAGCATTTT.

This chain connects TRBV5-4 to TRBJ1-2, with a tentative D call TRBD1 (5 bases). The CDR3 runs to 15 residues. V was shortened by 4 bases and J by 2 bases, with 15 bases between the two germline ends. CDR1 and CDR2 from the germline V gene are SGHNT and YYREEE (reference sequence). The CDR3 sequence is CASSLSRGVNYGYTF. CDR3 nucleotides: TGTGCCAGCAGCCTTTCACGAGGGGTGAACTATGGCTACACCTTC.

The sample holds one count of this clone. The gene calls are TRBV2 and TRBJ2-2; the D gene is possibly TRBD1 (6 bases). The CDR3 totals 15 residues. CDR1 is SNHLY, CDR2 FYNNEI, per germline. Trimming took off 2 bases at V and 4 bases at J, with 11 bases between the two ends. CDR3 coding DNA: TGTGCCAGCAGTGAAAACGGCAGGGGCACCGGGGAGCTGTTTTTT. It is translated as CASSENGRGTGELFF.